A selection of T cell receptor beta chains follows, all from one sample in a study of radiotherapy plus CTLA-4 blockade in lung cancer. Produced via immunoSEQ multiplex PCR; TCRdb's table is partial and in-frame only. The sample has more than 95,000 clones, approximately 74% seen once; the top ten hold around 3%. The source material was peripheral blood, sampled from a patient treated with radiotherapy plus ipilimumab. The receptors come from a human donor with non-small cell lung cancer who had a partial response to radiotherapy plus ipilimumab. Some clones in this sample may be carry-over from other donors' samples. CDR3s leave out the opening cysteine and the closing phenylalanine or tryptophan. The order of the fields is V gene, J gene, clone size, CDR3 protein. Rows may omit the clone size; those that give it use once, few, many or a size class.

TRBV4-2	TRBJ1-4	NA	ASSQDWSGFNEKLF
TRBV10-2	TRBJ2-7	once	ASSHTGTSYEQY
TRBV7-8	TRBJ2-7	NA	ASSLHQAVSYEQY
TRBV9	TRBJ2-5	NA	ASSVAGLAGQETQY
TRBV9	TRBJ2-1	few	ASSVTARTSGTYNEQF
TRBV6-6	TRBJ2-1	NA	ASSYRQATDNEQF
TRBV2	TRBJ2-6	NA	ASSQDRGSGANVLT
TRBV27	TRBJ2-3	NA	ASSYWAGGGNTDTQY
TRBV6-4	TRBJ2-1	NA	ASSDSGGLFNEQF
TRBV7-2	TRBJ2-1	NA	ASSLDRREQF
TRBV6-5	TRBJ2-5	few	ASTSGGRGQETQY
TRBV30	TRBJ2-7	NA	AWRTRASGGYEQY
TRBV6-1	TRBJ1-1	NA	ASSELGPGTEAF
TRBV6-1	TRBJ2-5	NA	ASLRAGAVETQY
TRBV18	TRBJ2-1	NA	ASSPWAGGPDVQF
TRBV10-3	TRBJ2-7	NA	AISDNRGRSYEQY
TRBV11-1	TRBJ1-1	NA	ASSPGGQGRAEAF
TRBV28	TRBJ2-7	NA	ASTSGNSYEQY
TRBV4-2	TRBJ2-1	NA	ASSQEGLAGDYNEQF
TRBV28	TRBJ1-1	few	ASSLWGQQNTEAF
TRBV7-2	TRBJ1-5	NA	ASSFEGFQPQH
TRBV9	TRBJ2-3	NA	ASSVRLAGDTDTQY
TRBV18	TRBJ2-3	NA	ASSPPGPISTDTQY
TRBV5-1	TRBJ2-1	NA	ASSLAYPLEQF
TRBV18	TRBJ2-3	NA	ASSPLLADTQY
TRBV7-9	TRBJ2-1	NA	ASSLRGGTGVNNEQF
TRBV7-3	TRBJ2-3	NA	ASSESGGNTDTQY
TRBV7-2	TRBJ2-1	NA	ASSARRLAVYNEQF
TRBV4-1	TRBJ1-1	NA	ASSQVGAARNTEAF